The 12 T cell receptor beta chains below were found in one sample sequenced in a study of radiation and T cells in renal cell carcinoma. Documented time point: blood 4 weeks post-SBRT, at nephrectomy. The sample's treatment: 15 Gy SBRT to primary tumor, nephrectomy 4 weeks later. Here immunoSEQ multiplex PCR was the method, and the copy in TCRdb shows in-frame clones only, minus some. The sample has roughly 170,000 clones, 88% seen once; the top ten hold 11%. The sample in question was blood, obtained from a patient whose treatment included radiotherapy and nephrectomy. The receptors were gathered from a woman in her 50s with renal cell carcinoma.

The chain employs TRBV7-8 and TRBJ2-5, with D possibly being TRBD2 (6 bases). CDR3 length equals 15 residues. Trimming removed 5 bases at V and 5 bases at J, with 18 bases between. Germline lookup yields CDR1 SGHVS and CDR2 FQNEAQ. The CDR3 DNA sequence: TGTGCCAGCAGCCCTCTGGGGGGTCCAGGGGAGACCCAGTACTTC. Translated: CASSPLGGPGETQYF.

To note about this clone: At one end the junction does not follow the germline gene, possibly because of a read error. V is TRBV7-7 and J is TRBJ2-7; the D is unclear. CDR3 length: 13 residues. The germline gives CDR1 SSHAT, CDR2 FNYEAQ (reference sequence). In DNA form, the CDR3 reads TGTGCTAGCAGCTTAACACGATCCTACGAGCAGTACTTC. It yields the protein CASSLTRSYEQYF.

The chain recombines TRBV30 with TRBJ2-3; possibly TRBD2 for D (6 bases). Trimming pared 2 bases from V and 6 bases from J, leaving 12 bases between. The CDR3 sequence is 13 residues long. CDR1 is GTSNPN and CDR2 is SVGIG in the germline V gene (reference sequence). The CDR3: CAWSPFGGDTQYF. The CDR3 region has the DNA TGTGCCTGGAGTCCATTTGGGGGGGATACGCAGTATTTT.

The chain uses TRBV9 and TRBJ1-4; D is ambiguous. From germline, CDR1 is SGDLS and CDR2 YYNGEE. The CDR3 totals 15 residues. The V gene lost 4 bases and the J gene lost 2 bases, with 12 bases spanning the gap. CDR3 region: CASSPPGATNEKLFF. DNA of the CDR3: TGTGCCAGCAGCCCCCCAGGCGCCACTAATGAAAAACTGTTTTTT.

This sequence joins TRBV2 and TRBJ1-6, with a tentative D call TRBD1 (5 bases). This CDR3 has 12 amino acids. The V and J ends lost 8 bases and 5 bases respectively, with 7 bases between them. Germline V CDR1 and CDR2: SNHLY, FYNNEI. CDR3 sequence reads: CASRGDNSPLHF. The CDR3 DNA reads TGTGCCAGCCGAGGGGATAATTCACCCCTCCACTTT.

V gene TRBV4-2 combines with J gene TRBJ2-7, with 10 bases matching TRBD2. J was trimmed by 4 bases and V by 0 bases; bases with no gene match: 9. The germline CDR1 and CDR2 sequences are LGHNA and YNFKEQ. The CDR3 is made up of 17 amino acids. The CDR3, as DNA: TGTGCCAGCAGCCAAGAAGGCCGGGAGCGGGGGGGATACGAGCAGTACTTC. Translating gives CASSQEGRERGGYEQYF.

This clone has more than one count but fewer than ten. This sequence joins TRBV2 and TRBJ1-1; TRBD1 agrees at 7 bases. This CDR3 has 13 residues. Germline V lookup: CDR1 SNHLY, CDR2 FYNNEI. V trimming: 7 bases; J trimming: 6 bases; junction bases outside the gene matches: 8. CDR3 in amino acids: CASNNYRGAEAFF. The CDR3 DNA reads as TGTGCCAGCAACAACTACAGGGGTGCTGAAGCTTTCTTT.

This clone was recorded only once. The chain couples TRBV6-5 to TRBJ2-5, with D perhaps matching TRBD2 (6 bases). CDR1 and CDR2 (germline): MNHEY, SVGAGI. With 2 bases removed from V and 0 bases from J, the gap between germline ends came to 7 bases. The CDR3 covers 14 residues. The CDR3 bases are TGTGCCAGCAGTTACGGGACTTACCAAGAGACCCAGTACTTC. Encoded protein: CASSYGTYQETQYF.

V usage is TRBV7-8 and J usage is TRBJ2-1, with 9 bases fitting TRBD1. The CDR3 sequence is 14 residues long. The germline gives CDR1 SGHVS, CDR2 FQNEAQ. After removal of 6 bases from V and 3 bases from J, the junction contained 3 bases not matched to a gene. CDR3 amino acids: CASRATGGYNEQFF. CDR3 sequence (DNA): TGTGCCAGCAGAGCGACAGGGGGCTACAATGAGCAGTTCTTC.

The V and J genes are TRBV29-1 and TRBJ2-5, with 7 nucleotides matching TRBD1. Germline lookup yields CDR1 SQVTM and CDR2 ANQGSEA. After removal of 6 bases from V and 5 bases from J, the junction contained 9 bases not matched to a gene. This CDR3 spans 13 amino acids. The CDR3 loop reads CSVGQEIRETQYF. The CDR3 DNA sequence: TGCAGCGTCGGACAGGAGATTCGGGAGACCCAGTACTTC.

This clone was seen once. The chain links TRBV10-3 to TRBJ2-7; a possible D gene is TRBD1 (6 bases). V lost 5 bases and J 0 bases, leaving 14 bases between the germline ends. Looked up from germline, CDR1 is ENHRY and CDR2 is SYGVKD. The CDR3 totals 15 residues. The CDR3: CAISPGTLSSYEQYF. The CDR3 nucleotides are TGTGCCATCAGTCCCGGGACATTGAGCTCCTACGAGCAGTACTTC.

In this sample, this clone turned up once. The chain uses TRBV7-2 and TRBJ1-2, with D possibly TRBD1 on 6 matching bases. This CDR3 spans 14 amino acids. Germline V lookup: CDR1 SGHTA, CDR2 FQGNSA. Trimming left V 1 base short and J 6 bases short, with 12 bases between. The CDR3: CASSLVRAGDGYTF. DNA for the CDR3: TGTGCCAGCAGCTTAGTACGGGCAGGGGATGGCTACACCTTC.